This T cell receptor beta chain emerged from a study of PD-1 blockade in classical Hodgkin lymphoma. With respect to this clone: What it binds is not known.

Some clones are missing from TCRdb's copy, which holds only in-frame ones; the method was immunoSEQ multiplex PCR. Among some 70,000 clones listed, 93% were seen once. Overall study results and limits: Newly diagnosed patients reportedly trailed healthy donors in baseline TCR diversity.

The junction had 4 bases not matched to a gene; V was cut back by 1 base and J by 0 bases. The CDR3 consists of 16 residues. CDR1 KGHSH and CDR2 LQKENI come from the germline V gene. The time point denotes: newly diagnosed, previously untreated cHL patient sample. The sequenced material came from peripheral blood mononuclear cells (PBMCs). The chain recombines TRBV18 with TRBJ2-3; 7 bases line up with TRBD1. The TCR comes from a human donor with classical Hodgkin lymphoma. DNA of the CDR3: TGTGCCAGCTCACCACGGAACAGGGGAAGCACAGATACGCAGTATTTT. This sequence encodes CASSPRNRGSTDTQYF.